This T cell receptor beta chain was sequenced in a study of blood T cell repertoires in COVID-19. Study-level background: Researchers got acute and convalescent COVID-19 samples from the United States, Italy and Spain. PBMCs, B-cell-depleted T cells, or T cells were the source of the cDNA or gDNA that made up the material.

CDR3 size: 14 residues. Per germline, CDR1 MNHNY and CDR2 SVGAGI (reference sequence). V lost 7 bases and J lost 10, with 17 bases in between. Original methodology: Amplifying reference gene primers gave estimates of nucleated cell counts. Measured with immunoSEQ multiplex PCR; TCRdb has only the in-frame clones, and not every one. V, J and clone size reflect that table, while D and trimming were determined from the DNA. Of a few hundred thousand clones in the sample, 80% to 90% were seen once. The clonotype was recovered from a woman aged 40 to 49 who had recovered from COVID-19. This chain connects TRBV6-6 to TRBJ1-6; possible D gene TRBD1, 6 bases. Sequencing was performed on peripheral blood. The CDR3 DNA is TGTGCCAGCAACCCGACAGGTCAGGCCTCACCCCTCCACTTT. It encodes CASNPTGQASPLHF.